Sequencing of this TCR beta chain was carried out in a study of somatic mutations in cytotoxic T cells in rheumatoid arthritis (dated by TCRdb to the late 2010s). About the study as a whole: Right after diagnosis and prior to the start of any treatment, roughly 33 ml EDTA of peripheral blood was drawn from patients. In newly diagnosed rheumatoid arthritis without treatment, the study examined if expanded CD8+ T-cell clones harbor somatic mutations, relying on TCRB deep sequencing to characterize clonality. TCRB deep sequencing covered about 60 patients with rheumatoid arthritis along with 20 healthy controls. A FACSAria II or Sony SH800 was used to flow-sort some V beta antibody-stained T-cell populations at nearly 100% purity, and TCRB sequencing was also done on sorted V beta1+ cells. The median ages of the patient and control groups were essentially identical.

A word on this clone: What this receptor recognizes is not known. Per-nucleotide qualities are absent, and no much larger clonotype sits a single base away.

Flow cytometry confirmed the purity of CD4+ and CD8+ cells that had been isolated by positive magnetic bead selection on an AutoMACS. A TCR V beta antibody panel was used in flow cytometry to screen first for clonal expansions, which were then characterized by TCRB deep sequencing of sorted CD8+ fractions. Ficoll-Paque PLUS density gradient separation was used to isolate peripheral blood mononuclear cells. DNA from CD4-enriched, CD8-enriched or PBMC samples was extracted using Nucleospin Tissue or Tissue XS kits and then quantified on a Qubit 2.0 fluorometer. Genomic DNA underwent TCRB CDR3 sequencing using the immunoSEQ assay. The paper's data handling went like this. When patient CD8+ clones exceeding 1% were checked against published virus-specific TCRB sequences, only a few matched. Nothing other than productive TCRB rearrangements was included in the analyses. Clonality was expressed as a Shannon entropy-based productive clonality index, with each clone defined by a unique TCRB CDR3 sequence. Repertoire overlap for a pair of samples was computed from each clone's template counts relative to total templates per sample. A correlation with a Spearman r of over 0.55 was found between V-gene usage by flow cytometry and V-gene usage by TCRB sequencing. The table comes from immuneACCESS by way of TCRdb, which keeps in-frame sequences with V and J called. Part of the clones is missing from these tables; in studies checked, under half for an unresolved V gene and the rest for unknown reasons. V, J and clone size were drawn from that table, and D and trimming were deduced from the DNA. The sample table records about 15,000 clones; about 80% of these occur just once. The top ten clones comprise about 21% of the sample.

General study outcomes and caveats: The largest CD8+ clone made up more than 20% of CD8+ cells in about an eighth of the roughly 65 patients, and blood and synovial fluid shared several identical CD8+ TCRB sequences. CD8+ clonality increased with age in patients (Spearman r of about 0.45) but not in healthy controls. CD8+ T-cell clonality did not differ significantly between rheumatoid arthritis patients and age-matched healthy controls. The antigen targets of the expanded CD8+ clones were unknown, and absence from virus-specific databases did not rule out viral specificity.

Sequencing input: CD8+ T cells sorted from blood. This clonotype was sampled from an adult with rheumatoid arthritis.

The DNA is TGTGCCAGTAGTGTATATAGCGGGGGTTACGAGCAGTACTTC. Its product reads: CASSVYSGGYEQYF. The sequence links TRBV19 to TRBJ2-7; TRBD2 agrees with 9 junctional bases. Trimming takes 5 bases off V and 4 bases off J; junction bases not matched to a gene: 6. In the germline V gene (reference sequence), CDR1 corresponds to LNHDA and CDR2 to SQIVND. The cysteine opens and the phenylalanine closes a CDR3 of 14 amino acids. Only CDR3 DNA remains: 42 bases, in frame from the first base.